The rows below give T cell receptor beta chains drawn from one sample of a study of T-cell memory formation after mild COVID-19. One entry per CDR3 protein results from TCRdb running MiXCR on the 5' RACE reads. The sample lists about 540,000 distinct CDR3 sequences; around 21% were seen once. Input material: PBMCs or a T cell subset sorted from them (not recorded which). The receptors shown here come from an adult woman who had mild COVID-19 (a few samples of this study predate the infection). Cell type and time point are not known. The CDR3 runs from the conserved cysteine through the conserved F or W. The D gene is left open where the match is weak. Some rows mark clone size as missing; the rest say once, few, many or name a class of expanded clone.

clone size	D gene	V gene	J gene	CDR3 length	CDR3 DNA	CDR3 protein
NA	TRBD2	TRBV11-2	TRBJ2-1	17	TGTGCCAGCAGCCCCCCGGGACTAGCGGGAGGGCGCAATGAGCAGTTCTTC	CASSPPGLAGGRNEQFF
NA	NA	TRBV20-1	TRBJ2-7	15	TGCAGTGCTAGAGATCTTCCCGGACAGTCCTACGAGCAGTACTTC	CSARDLPGQSYEQYF
few	TRBD2	TRBV10-3	TRBJ2-1	16	TGTGCCATCAGTGGGCAGCGGGGAAAGGGGTACAATGAGCAGTTCTTC	CAISGQRGKGYNEQFF
few	NA	TRBV25-1	TRBJ2-1	14	TGTGCCAGCAGTGTCGGGACTCTGAAGAATGAGCAGTTCTTC	CASSVGTLKNEQFF
once	NA	TRBV6-2/TRBV6-3	TRBJ2-5	17	TGTGCCAGCAGTCCGCGGGGACAGTCACCTTACCAAGAGACCCAGTACTTC	CASSPRGQSPYQETQYF
few	NA	TRBV7-2	TRBJ2-7	12	TGTGCCAGCAGCTTACCCCCTGACGAGCAGTACTTC	CASSLPPDEQYF
few	TRBD2	TRBV7-2	TRBJ2-3	16	TGTGCCAGCAGCCAAACCGGGACTACTAGCACAGATACGCAGTATTTT	CASSQTGTTSTDTQYF
many	NA	TRBV12-3/TRBV12-4	TRBJ1-5	13	TGTGCCAGCAGCTTCTCTAGCAATCAGCCCCAGCATTTT	CASSFSSNQPQHF
NA	NA	TRBV5-4	TRBJ1-6	18	TGTGCCAGCAGCTTGGGGGACGTCTCAAGCTCCTATAATTCACCCCTCCACTTT	CASSLGDVSSSYNSPLHF
few	TRBD2	TRBV9	TRBJ2-2	17	TGTGCCAGCAGCCCCGGAGTGAGGGAGGGTTTCACCGGGGAGCTGTTTTTT	CASSPGVREGFTGELFF
few	NA	TRBV9	TRBJ2-2	13	TGTGCCAGCAGCCCGAGTCACCCTTGGGAGCTGTTTTTT	CASSPSHPWELFF
few	NA	TRBV18	TRBJ1-1	13	TGTGCCAGCCGACGGGACCCAGCTACTGAAGCTTTCTTT	CASRRDPATEAFF
NA	NA	TRBV30	TRBJ2-3	13	TGTGCCTGGGTAGCTGGGGGGACAGATACGCAGTATTTT	CAWVAGGTDTQYF
many	NA	TRBV6-5	TRBJ1-1	15	TGTGCCAGCAGTTACTCGAGGGGCTTGAACACTGAAGCTTTCTTT	CASSYSRGLNTEAFF
NA	NA	TRBV12-3/TRBV12-4	TRBJ2-7	13	TGTGCCAGCAGTCCTGCGACAGACTACGAGCAGTACTTC	CASSPATDYEQYF
many	NA	TRBV5-1	TRBJ2-2	13	TGCGCCAGCAGTGGGGGAAACACCGGGGAGCTGTTTTTT	CASSGGNTGELFF
NA	TRBD1	TRBV2	TRBJ2-7	13	TGTGCCACGGGCCGGGACAGGGACTACGAGCAGTACTTC	CATGRDRDYEQYF
once	TRBD1	TRBV27	TRBJ1-2	13	TGTGCCAGCAGTTTGGGACAGTTGGGTGGCTACACCTTC	CASSLGQLGGYTF
many	NA	TRBV7-9	TRBJ2-4	13	TGTGCCAGCTCAGGAGGGGGGCTGAGCATTCAGTACTTC	CASSGGGLSIQYF
few	TRBD1	TRBV12-3/TRBV12-4	TRBJ2-1	13	TGTGCCAGCAGTTTAGTAAGACAGGGTAGAAAGTTCTTC	CASSLVRQGRKFF
NA	TRBD1	TRBV30	TRBJ1-2	14	TGTGCCTGGACTAAAGGGACAGAGGCCTATGGCTACACCTTC	CAWTKGTEAYGYTF
few	NA	TRBV20-1	TRBJ2-3	14	TGCAGTGCTAGAGGGGCGGGGAGCACAGATACGCAGTATTTT	CSARGAGSTDTQYF
few	TRBD2	TRBV4-3	TRBJ2-1	20	TGCGCCAGCAGCCAAGAAGTGTCACTAGCGGGAGAAAGGTACTACAATGAGCAGTTCTTC	CASSQEVSLAGERYYNEQFF
few	NA	TRBV6-5	TRBJ1-5	14	TGTGCCAGCAGTTTGGGGGGGCGTCCGGGGCCCCAGCATTTT	CASSLGGRPGPQHF
once	NA	TRBV6-2/TRBV6-3	TRBJ2-4	12	TGTGGCAGCAGTTACTCCCTTGGCATTCAGTACTTC	CGSSYSLGIQYF
few	TRBD1	TRBV14	TRBJ1-2	15	TGTGCCAGCAGCCAAGAACAGGGGGCATGGTATGGCTACACCTTC	CASSQEQGAWYGYTF
few	TRBD2	TRBV30	TRBJ2-3	13	TGTGCCTGGCACCGGGGGGGGCTAGATACGCAGTATTTT	CAWHRGGLDTQYF
NA	NA	TRBV30	TRBJ2-3	14	TGTGCCTGGAGTCGGGACACCCGCACAGATACGCAGTATTTT	CAWSRDTRTDTQYF
few	NA	TRBV4-1	TRBJ1-3	15	TGCGCCAGCAGCCACAAGGGGCCGCAAGGAAACACCATATATTTT	CASSHKGPQGNTIYF
NA	NA	TRBV4-3	TRBJ2-4	15	TGCGCCAGCAGCCAAGAGCCCCAGCGGGCCAACATTCAGTACTTC	CASSQEPQRANIQYF
NA	NA	TRBV6-5	TRBJ1-5	14	TGTGCCAGCAGATCAGGGGTTAGCAATCAGCCCCAGCATTTT	CASRSGVSNQPQHF
NA	TRBD1	TRBV5-1	TRBJ2-1	15	TGCGCCAGCAGCTTCGGGGACAGGGGGTACAATGAGCAGTTCTTC	CASSFGDRGYNEQFF
NA	NA	TRBV29-1	TRBJ1-1	14	TGCAGCGTTGAAAAGGGGACGGGAAACACTGAAGCTTTCTTT	CSVEKGTGNTEAFF
NA	TRBD2	TRBV20-1	TRBJ2-3	14	TGCAGTGCTAGGGGGGAGGGCCACCCAGATACGCAGTATTTT	CSARGEGHPDTQYF
NA	NA	TRBV29-1	TRBJ2-3	12	TGCAGCGTTGTTGCTAGCACAGATACGCAGTATTTT	CSVVASTDTQYF
NA	TRBD2	TRBV20-1	TRBJ2-5	15	TGCAGTGCTAGGGGGTTTAGCGGGGCTCAAGAGACCCAGTACTTC	CSARGFSGAQETQYF
NA	NA	TRBV4-1	TRBJ2-1	14	TGCGCCAGCAGCCAAGAAAAGCGCTACAATGAGCAGTTCTTC	CASSQEKRYNEQFF
NA	NA	TRBV7-9	TRBJ1-1	13	TGTGCCAGCAGCTTAGAAGGGCAAACTGAAGCTTTCTTT	CASSLEGQTEAFF
few	TRBD2	TRBV4-1	TRBJ2-7	18	TGCGCCAGCAGCCAAGAGACGTCGATGGTAGCGGGGAGATACGAGCAGTACTTC	CASSQETSMVAGRYEQYF
NA	NA	TRBV7-9	TRBJ2-1	12	TGTGCCAGCCGGAGGAAGGACAATGAGCAGTTCTTC	CASRRKDNEQFF
NA	NA	TRBV5-4	TRBJ2-4	14	TGTGCCAGCAGCTTGGGCGTGTCACAGGACATTCAGTACTTC	CASSLGVSQDIQYF
NA	NA	TRBV29-1	TRBJ1-2	12	TGCAGCGGCAAGGGCCAAAGGGATGGCTACACCTTC	CSGKGQRDGYTF
many	TRBD2	TRBV12-3/TRBV12-4	TRBJ2-7	15	TGTGCCAGCACCGACGGGAGGGAACGGCCCTACGAGCAGTACTTC	CASTDGRERPYEQYF